This TCR beta chain emerged from a study of blood T cell repertoires in COVID-19. Study-level information: From the United States, Italy and Spain came samples of acute and convalescent COVID-19.

In the original workflow: Amplified reference gene primers provided the basis for estimating nucleated cell counts. TCRdb's table, derived via immunoSEQ multiplex PCR, lists solely in-frame clones and lacks some. D and trimming come from the DNA, and the V and J calls and clone size come from that table. The table lists more than 150,000 clones, less than 85% of them singletons. The CDR3 is 20 residues long. Germline V gives CDR1 LGHNA, CDR2 YNFKEQ. Trimming removed 0 bases from V and 2 bases from J; junction bases left unmatched: 13. The V gene is TRBV4-2, the J gene TRBJ2-7, with TRBD2 matching 13 bases. The sequence was collected from a man in his fifties who had recovered from COVID-19. The sequenced material came from peripheral blood. CDR3 bases: TGTGCCAGCAGCCAAGAGCGGGGGAAGGGACTAGCGGGACGGACCTACGAGCAGTACTTC. This sequence encodes CASSQERGKGLAGRTYEQYF.